The clone carrying this T cell receptor (beta chain) showed up just a few times. This record belongs to a study of T cells in Graves' hyperthyroidism and ophthalmopathy. With 8 bases removed from V and 2 bases from J, the gap between germline ends came to 13 bases. This CDR3 comprises 13 residues. The germline gives CDR1 SGHVS, CDR2 FQNEAQ. Amplified regions were TCR beta CDR3 sequences from RNA transcripts. In the first-round RT-PCR of the TCR CDR3, the HTBI primer set was used. TCRdb re-derived calls from the multiplex PCR reads in MiXCR, one entry per CDR3 protein. In the table there are about 840,000 distinct CDR3 sequences, more than 30% of which are singletons.

Sequencing was done on a sample of blood. The sequence was collected from a man aged 18 to 30 with Graves' hyperthyroidism. J is TRBJ2-7 and V is TRBV7-8; weak D call: TRBD2 (6 bases). The CDR3: CASGIGTPYEQYF. CDR3 DNA: TGTGCCAGCGGAATCGGGACTCCCTACGAGCAGTACTTC. Using reference TRBV7-8 and TRBJ2-7 for the parts outside the CDR3, the full variable domain is GAGVSQSPRYKVAKRGQDVALRCDPISGHVSLFWYQQALGQGPEFLTYFQNEAQLDKSGLPSDRFFAERPEGSVSTLKIQRTQQEDSAVYLCASGIGTPYEQYFGPGTRLTVT.